A single sample gave rise to the 11 T cell receptor beta chains below, sequenced in a study of blood T cell repertoires in COVID-19. Assay: immunoSEQ multiplex PCR; the TCRdb copy retains only in-frame clones and omits some. The sample carries 150,000 to 200,000 clones, roughly nine tenths recorded once. Sequencing was carried out using peripheral blood. These receptors originate from a man in his forties with acute or convalescent COVID-19.

CDR3 in DNA: TGTGCCAGCAGACCGAGGACAGGGAGTGGAAACACCATATATTTT. It encodes CASRPRTGSGNTIYF. The chain recombines TRBV2 with TRBJ1-3; 8 bases match TRBD1. Germline CDR1 and CDR2: SNHLY and FYNNEI. The CDR3 has 15 residues. Unmatched junction bases numbered 7, after V lost 6 bases and J lost 3 bases.

The V call is TRBV3-1 (or the pseudogene TRBV3-2), the J call TRBJ1-4, with D possibly TRBD1 on 5 matching bases. V was pared by 4 bases and J by 4 bases, with 16 bases between. CDR1 is LGHDT, CDR2 YNNKEL, per germline (reference sequence). The CDR3 is 16 amino acids. The CDR3 reads CASSPLGGDDNEKLFF. In DNA, the CDR3 is TGTGCCAGCAGCCCGCTGGGGGGGGACGATAATGAAAAACTGTTTTTT.

This chain uses TRBV7-9 with TRBJ2-5; the D gene is possibly TRBD1 (6 bases). CDR3 length: 14 residues. The germline V gene encodes CDR1 SEHNR and CDR2 FQNEAQ (reference sequence). Between the trimmed V and J ends, which lost 4 bases and 3 bases, there was a span of 12 bases. CDR3 residues: CASSSDRWEETQYF. The CDR3 DNA reads as TGTGCCAGCAGCTCGGACAGATGGGAAGAGACCCAGTACTTC.

The genes are TRBV6-6 and TRBJ1-2, with 11 bases fitting TRBD1. The CDR3 is made up of 17 amino acids. The V gene's germline CDR1 is MNHNY and CDR2 SVGAGI (reference sequence). After removal of 5 bases from V and 2 bases from J, the junction contained 10 bases not matched to a gene. The CDR3 here is CASSRSPGDRGNYGYTF. In nucleotides, the CDR3 is TGTGCCAGCAGTCGATCCCCCGGGGACAGGGGGAACTATGGCTACACCTTC.

The CDR3 region is CAISEHRDSGELFF. The DNA for the CDR3 is TGTGCCATCAGTGAACACAGAGATTCCGGGGAGCTGTTTTTT. The chain combines TRBV10-3 with TRBJ2-2; D call uncertain. Germline V CDR1 and CDR2: ENHRY, SYGVKD. CDR3 length equals 14 residues. V lost 3 bases and J 6 bases, leaving 11 bases between the germline ends.

This chain connects TRBV23-1 to TRBJ2-7; 8 bases fit TRBD1. TRBV23-1 is classed as an ORF, of uncertain function. The CDR3 has 13 residues. The ends lost 11 bases at V and 4 bases at J; junction bases unmatched: 10. CDR3 loop: CASLGQEGYEQYF. CDR3 sequence (DNA): TGCGCCTCCCTGGGACAGGAGGGGTACGAGCAGTACTTC.

The CDR3 loop reads CASSRTTSGGRDTQYF. In DNA, the CDR3 is TGTGCCAGCAGCCGCACGACTAGCGGGGGGCGAGATACGCAGTATTTT. The chain has TRBV27 and TRBJ2-3, with 13 bases lining up with TRBD2. Germline lookup yields CDR1 MNHEY and CDR2 SMNVEV (reference sequence). The CDR3 is made up of 16 amino acids. The trim removed 6 bases at V and 5 bases at J, leaving 8 bases unmatched.

The CDR3, as DNA: TGCGCCAGCAGCTTGGTCCCAGGGGGCGGGGAGACCCAGTACTTC. Translation gives CASSLVPGGGETQYF. The chain is built from TRBV5-1 and TRBJ2-5; 8 positions agree with TRBD1. The CDR3 runs to 15 residues. J was trimmed by 5 bases and V by 0 bases; bases with no gene match: 6. Germline V gene data show CDR1 as SGHRS and CDR2 as YFSETQ.

V gene TRBV5-4 combines with J gene TRBJ1-1; a weak D match, TRBD1 (5 bases). V was trimmed by 3 bases and J by 6 bases, leaving 9 bases between them. Germline lookup yields CDR1 SGHNT and CDR2 YYREEE (reference sequence). This CDR3 comprises 12 residues. The CDR3 region has the DNA TGTGCCAGCAGCTCGCCGGGGGCTGAAGCTTTCTTT. It specifies CASSSPGAEAFF. Combining the CDR3 with reference TRBV5-4 and TRBJ1-1 gives the whole variable domain ETGVTQSPTHLIKTRGQQVTLRCSSQSGHNTVSWYQQALGQGPQFIFQYYREEENGRGNFPPRFSGLQFPNYSSELNVNALELDDSALYLCASSSPGAEAFFGQGTRLTVV.

The V and J genes are TRBV7-3 and TRBJ2-1; tentative D call: TRBD2 (6 bases). V dropped 7 bases and J dropped 2 bases, with 9 bases sitting between them. Germline V gives CDR1 SGHTA, CDR2 FQGTGA. The CDR3 is 13 residues long. The CDR3 DNA reads TGTGCCAGCACCTGGGGGGCCTACAATGAGCAGTTCTTC. Its translation: CASTWGAYNEQFF. The variable domain in full, with the rest retrieved from reference TRBV7-3 and TRBJ2-1, is GAGVSQTPSNKVTEKGKYVELRCDPISGHTALYWYRQSLGQGPEFLIYFQGTGAADDSGLPNDRFFAVRPEGSVSTLKIQRTERGDSAVYLCASTWGAYNEQFFGPGTRLTVL.

The chain couples TRBV30 to TRBJ1-2, with TRBD1 matching 9 bases. After removal of 2 bases from V and 8 bases from J, the junction contained 12 bases not matched to a gene. This CDR3 region has 15 residues. Per the germline V gene, CDR1 is GTSNPN and CDR2 is SVGIG (reference sequence). CDR3 in DNA: TGTGCCTGGAGTCTCGATTACCGGGACAGGGCCGGCTACACCTTC. Translation gives CAWSLDYRDRAGYTF. The whole variable domain, filled in from reference TRBV30 and TRBJ1-2, reads SQTIHQWPATLVQPVGSPLSLECTVEGTSNPNLYWYRQAAGRGLQLLFYSVGIGQISSEVPQNLSASRPQDRQFILSSKKLLLSDSGFYLCAWSLDYRDRAGYTFGSGTRLTVV.